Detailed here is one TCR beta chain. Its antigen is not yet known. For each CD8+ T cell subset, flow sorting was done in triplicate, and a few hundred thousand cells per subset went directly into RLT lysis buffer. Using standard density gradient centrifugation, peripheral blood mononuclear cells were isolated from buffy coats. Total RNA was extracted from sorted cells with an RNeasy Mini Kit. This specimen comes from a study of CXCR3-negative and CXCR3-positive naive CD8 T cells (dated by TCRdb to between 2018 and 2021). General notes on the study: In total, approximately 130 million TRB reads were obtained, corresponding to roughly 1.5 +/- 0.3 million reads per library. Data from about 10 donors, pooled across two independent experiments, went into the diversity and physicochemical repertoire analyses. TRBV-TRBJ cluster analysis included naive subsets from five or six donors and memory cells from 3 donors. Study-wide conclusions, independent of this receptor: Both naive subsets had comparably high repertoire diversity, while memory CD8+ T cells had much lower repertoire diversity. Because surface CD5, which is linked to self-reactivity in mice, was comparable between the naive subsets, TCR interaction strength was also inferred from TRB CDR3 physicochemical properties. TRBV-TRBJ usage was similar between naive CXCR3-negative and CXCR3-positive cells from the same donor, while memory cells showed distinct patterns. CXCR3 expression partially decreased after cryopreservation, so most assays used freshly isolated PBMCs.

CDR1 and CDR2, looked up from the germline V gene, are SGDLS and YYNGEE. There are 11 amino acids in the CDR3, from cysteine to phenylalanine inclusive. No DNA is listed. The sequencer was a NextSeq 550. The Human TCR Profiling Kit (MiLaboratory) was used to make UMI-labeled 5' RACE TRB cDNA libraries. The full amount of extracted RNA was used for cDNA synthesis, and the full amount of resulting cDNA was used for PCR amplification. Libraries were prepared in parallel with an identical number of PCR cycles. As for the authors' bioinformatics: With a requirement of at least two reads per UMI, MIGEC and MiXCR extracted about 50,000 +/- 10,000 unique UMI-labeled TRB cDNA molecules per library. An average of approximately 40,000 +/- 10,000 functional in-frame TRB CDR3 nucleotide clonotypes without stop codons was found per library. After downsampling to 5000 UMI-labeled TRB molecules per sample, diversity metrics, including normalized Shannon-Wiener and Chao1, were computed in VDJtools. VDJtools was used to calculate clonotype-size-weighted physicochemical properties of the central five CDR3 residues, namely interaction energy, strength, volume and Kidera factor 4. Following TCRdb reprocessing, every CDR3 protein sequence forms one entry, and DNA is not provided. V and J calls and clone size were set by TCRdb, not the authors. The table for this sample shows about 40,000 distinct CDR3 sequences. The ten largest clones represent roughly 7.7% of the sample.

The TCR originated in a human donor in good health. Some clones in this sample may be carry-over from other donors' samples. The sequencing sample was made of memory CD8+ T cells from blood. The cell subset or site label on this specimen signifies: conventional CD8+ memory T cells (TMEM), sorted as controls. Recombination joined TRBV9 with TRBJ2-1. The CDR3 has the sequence CASSTSTGLFF.